This TCR beta chain was retrieved from a study of blood T cells in healthy people across ages. This clonotype has more than one count but fewer than ten. Through a sample-barcoded 5' primer and a J-beta primer mix, a second PCR was run for roughly 6 to 12 cycles. Every sample returned 3 million or more CDR3-containing paired-end reads. TCRdb passed the 5' RACE reads through MiXCR, listing each CDR3 protein once. The repertoire holds 750,000 to 950,000 distinct CDR3 sequences, with roughly 24% as singletons. V dropped 5 bases and J dropped 2 bases, with 10 bases sitting between them. Germline V gene sequence: CDR1 SGHRS, CDR2 YFSETQ. The CDR3 runs 14 residues. Every sample yielded at least 7 million isolated PBMCs. The same specimen was also included in a second study, on T cells of mothers and their children. As that study records: A few healthy Caucasian mothers, along with their six children, were the donors. The search for persistent microchimeric T cell clones detected none.

The receptor was isolated from a boy younger than 18 in good health. This chain uses TRBV5-1 with TRBJ2-2, with D possibly TRBD2 on 6 matching bases. The sequencing sample was made of blood. The CDR3 sequence: CASRGLQNTGELFF. The DNA for the CDR3 is TGCGCCAGCAGGGGACTTCAAAACACCGGGGAGCTGTTTTTT.